This T cell receptor (beta chain) derives from a study of blood T cell repertoires in COVID-19. Turning to the study itself: Both acute and convalescent COVID-19 samples were obtained from the United States, Italy and Spain. T cells, B-cell-depleted T cells, or PBMCs provided the cDNA or gDNA that served as material.

Regarding this clone: It may be a read error: a sequence one base away is much more abundant.

Per the original data handling: Reference gene primer amplification in the assay estimated nucleated cell counts. Here immunoSEQ multiplex PCR was the method, and the copy in TCRdb shows in-frame clones only, minus some. That table supplies the V and J calls and clone size; D and trimming were determined from the DNA. Of over 250,000 clones listed, 70% to 90% are singletons. This sequence was found in a woman between 70 and 85 years old with acute or convalescent COVID-19. Sample: peripheral blood.

This chain's CDR3 is CASSADRNYGYTF. In nucleotides, the CDR3 is TGTGCCAGCAGCGCGGACAGGAACTATGGCTACACCTTC. This sequence joins TRBV5-4 and TRBJ1-2; the match to TRBD1 covers 7 bases. Per germline, CDR1 SGHNT and CDR2 YYREEE (reference sequence). V was clipped by 4 bases and J by 2 bases; unmatched bases: 2. The CDR3 extends over 13 amino acids.